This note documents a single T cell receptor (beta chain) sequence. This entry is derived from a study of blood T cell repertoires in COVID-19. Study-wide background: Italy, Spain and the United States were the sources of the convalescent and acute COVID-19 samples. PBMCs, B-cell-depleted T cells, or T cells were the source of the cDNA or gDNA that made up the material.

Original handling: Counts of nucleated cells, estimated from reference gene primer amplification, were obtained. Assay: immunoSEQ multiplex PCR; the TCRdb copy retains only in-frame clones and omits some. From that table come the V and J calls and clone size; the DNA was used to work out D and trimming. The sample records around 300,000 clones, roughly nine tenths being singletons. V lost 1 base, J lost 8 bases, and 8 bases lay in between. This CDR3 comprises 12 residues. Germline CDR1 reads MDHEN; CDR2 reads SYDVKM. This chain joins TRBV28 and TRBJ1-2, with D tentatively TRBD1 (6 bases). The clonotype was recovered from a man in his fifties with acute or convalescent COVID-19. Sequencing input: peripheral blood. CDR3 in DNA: TGTGCCAGCAGTTTATCAGGGGCCGGCTACACCTTC. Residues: CASSLSGAGYTF.